Listed below are T cell receptor beta chains from one sample, sequenced in a study of cytomegalovirus exposure and HLA in healthy donors. The assay was immunoSEQ multiplex PCR, and TCRdb's table has in-frame clones only and misses some. Among around 150,000 clones listed, around 88% were seen once. Sequencing used PBMCs. These receptors were taken from a young woman in good health and CMV-seropositive. Both conserved end residues are part of each CDR3. Fields, in order: J gene, V gene, D gene, clone size, CDR3 protein, CDR3 DNA. The D gene is left open where the match is weak. Rows may omit the clone size; those that give it use once, few, many or a size class.

>TRBJ1-2|TRBV7-9|TRBD1|once
CASRRSDRDMGGYTF
TGTGCCAGCAGGCGAAGCGACAGGGATATGGGTGGCTACACCTTC
>TRBJ1-1|TRBV2|NA|NA
CASNSGGITEAFF
TGTGCCAGCAATTCGGGGGGGATCACTGAAGCTTTCTTT
>TRBJ2-7|TRBV9|NA|NA
CASSVGGPSYEQYF
TGTGCCAGCAGCGTAGGGGGGCCCTCCTACGAGCAGTACTTC
>TRBJ1-2|TRBV19|NA|once
CASSMRERANYGYTF
TGTGCCAGTAGTATGAGGGAGCGTGCCAACTATGGCTACACCTTC
>TRBJ1-2|TRBV29-1|TRBD1|NA
CSVDLTGGLGYGYTF
TGCAGCGTAGACTTGACAGGGGGATTGGGCTATGGCTACACCTTC
>TRBJ2-5|TRBV9|NA|NA
CASSETALNQETQYF
TGTGCCAGCAGCGAGACAGCGCTGAACCAAGAGACCCAGTACTTC
>TRBJ1-1|TRBV6-6|NA|NA
CASEASNTEAFF
TGTGCCAGCGAGGCTTCGAACACTGAAGCTTTCTTT
>TRBJ2-7|TRBV19|TRBD1|NA
CASRDRVTHEQYF
TGTGCCAGTAGGGACAGGGTTACCCACGAGCAGTACTTC
>TRBJ1-3|TRBV6-5|TRBD1|NA
CASSRTGSGNTIYF
TGTGCCAGCAGTAGGACAGGCTCTGGAAACACCATATATTTT
>TRBJ2-7|TRBV6-5|NA|once
CASSGSSYEQYF
TGTGCCAGCAGCGGGAGCAGCTACGAGCAGTACTTC
>TRBJ1-6|TRBV7-9|TRBD1|few
CASSPGTGTPLHF
TGTGCCAGCAGCCCCGGGACAGGGACACCCCTCCACTTT
>TRBJ1-4|TRBV10-3|TRBD1|few
CAIRQGADEKLFF
TGTGCCATCAGACAGGGGGCGGATGAAAAACTGTTTTTT
>TRBJ1-2|TRBV29-1|NA|NA
CSGLENPNYGYTF
TGCAGCGGCCTGGAGAACCCTAACTATGGCTACACCTTC
>TRBJ2-1|TRBV20-1|NA|NA
CSARGGRMQFF
TGCAGTGCTAGAGGTGGTAGAATGCAGTTCTTC
>TRBJ1-6|TRBV4-2|NA|NA
CASSQDWGRDYNSPLHF
TGTGCCAGCAGCCAAGATTGGGGGAGGGACTATAATTCACCCCTCCACTTT